The 30 T cell receptor beta chains below were found in one sample sequenced in a study of CD8 T cells in ankylosing spondylitis (dated 2017 in TCRdb). Results the study describes overall, beyond this receptor: Blood from ankylosing spondylitis patients appeared to be characterized by a TCR beta motif composed of under ten highly homologous amino acid variants.

Library method: 5' RACE. TCRdb records Illumina HiSeq 2500 as the sequencer. TCRdb reworked the public reads: Q25 trimming with fastp, MiXCR clone assembly, productive beta chains retained. Rows matching on CDR3 protein sequence are summarized as one entry with the most common DNA and genes. The sample table lists 800,000 to 900,000 distinct CDR3 sequences, approximately 12% of them with a count of one. Of the sample, approximately 0.5% falls within the top ten clones. Which antigens these TCRs recognize remains unknown. Material for sequencing was blood, either unsorted or a sorted T cell fraction (not recorded which). These receptor sequences come from a male donor with ankylosing spondylitis.

In this sample, this clonotype turned up a few times. The genes are TRBV7-2 and TRBJ1-2, with D tentatively TRBD1 (5 bases). V was pared by 3 bases and J by 6 bases, with 14 bases between. The CDR3 contains 14 residues. Germline V gene sequence: CDR1 SGHTA, CDR2 FQGNSA. This CDR3 reads CASSFYQGTDGYTF. CDR3 in DNA: TGTGCCAGCAGCTTCTACCAGGGAACAGATGGCTACACCTTC. The variable domain in full, completed from reference TRBV7-2 and TRBJ1-2, reads GAGVSQSPSNKVTEKGKDVELRCDPISGHTALYWYRQSLGQGLEFLIYFQGNSAPDKSGLPSDRFSAERTGGSVSTLTIQRTQQEDSAVYLCASSFYQGTDGYTFGSGTRLTVV.

The CDR3 protein is CSARGGVSYEQYF. The CDR3 nucleotides are TGCAGTGCTCGGGGCGGGGTCTCCTACGAGCAGTACTTC. V usage is TRBV20-1 and J usage is TRBJ2-7, with D possibly TRBD2 on 6 matching bases. There are 13 residues in the CDR3. Trimming pared 5 bases from V and 0 bases from J, leaving 11 bases between. The germline gives CDR1 DFQATT, CDR2 SNEGSKA (reference sequence).

This clonotype was seen a few times. The genes are TRBV20-1 and TRBJ2-2; 11 bases are a match to TRBD2. There are 14 residues in the CDR3. Trimming took 3 bases from V and 8 from J; bases not matched to a gene: 5. The V gene's germline CDR1 is DFQATT and CDR2 SNEGSKA (reference sequence). The CDR3 loop is CSASSGRGSGELFF. The DNA of the CDR3 is TGCAGTGCTAGTAGCGGGAGGGGATCTGGGGAGCTGTTTTTT.

This clonotype was counted ten times or more. The chain employs TRBV20-1 and TRBJ2-3, with D maybe TRBD2 (6 bases). The CDR3 is 15 residues long. Trimming removed 5 bases at V and 4 bases at J, with 19 bases between. Germline loops: CDR1 DFQATT, CDR2 SNEGSKA (reference sequence). This CDR3 reads CSALRRREVSDTQYF. CDR3 bases: TGCAGTGCTCTCCGGAGGAGGGAAGTTTCAGATACGCAGTATTTT.

In the case of this clonotype: Germline is not matched at one junction end, which may reflect a read error. The chain joins TRBV20-1 to TRBJ2-5; D not certain. Germline V gene sequence: CDR1 DFQATT, CDR2 SNEGSKA (reference sequence). This CDR3 has 11 amino acids. This CDR3 reads CSASLAEPQYF. In nucleotides, the CDR3 is TGCAGTGCTAGTCTGGCAGAGCCCCAGTACTTC.

In this sample, this clonotype turned up a few times. The V call is TRBV7-6, the J call TRBJ1-4; tentative D call: TRBD1 (5 bases). The CDR3 is 14 residues long. Looked up from germline, CDR1 is SGHVS and CDR2 is FNYEAQ. V dropped 5 bases and J dropped 5 bases, with 12 bases sitting between them. In DNA, the CDR3 is TGTGCCAGCAGCCCACTGGACAAGAATGAAAAACTGTTTTTT. It is translated as CASSPLDKNEKLFF.

This chain connects TRBV7-2 to TRBJ2-1; 9 bases are shared with TRBD2. V was clipped by 5 bases and J by 8 bases; unmatched bases: 7. Germline lookup yields CDR1 SGHTA and CDR2 FQGNSA. The CDR3 spans 14 residues. CDR3 region: CASSRNSGGDEQFF. The CDR3 DNA sequence: TGTGCCAGCAGCCGAAATAGCGGGGGCGATGAGCAGTTCTTC. The full variable domain, with the rest looked up from reference TRBV7-2 and TRBJ2-1, is GAGVSQSPSNKVTEKGKDVELRCDPISGHTALYWYRQSLGQGLEFLIYFQGNSAPDKSGLPSDRFSAERTGGSVSTLTIQRTQQEDSAVYLCASSRNSGGDEQFFGPGTRLTVL.

This clonotype has a handful of counts. The rearrangement uses TRBV10-3 and TRBJ2-7; 9 nucleotides line up with TRBD1. Germline V gene sequence: CDR1 ENHRY, CDR2 SYGVKD. The CDR3 has 14 residues. After removal of 10 bases from V and 1 base from J, the junction contained 8 bases not matched to a gene. As DNA, the CDR3 is TGTGCCACCACGAACAGGGGGCTATCCTACGAGCAGTACTTC. Amino acid sequence: CATTNRGLSYEQYF.

The rearrangement links TRBV3-1 to TRBJ1-1; no clear D gene. V was trimmed by 1 base and J by 10 bases, leaving 13 bases between them. CDR1 is LGHDT, CDR2 YNNKEL, per germline (reference sequence). The CDR3 is 13 residues long. CDR3 sequence (DNA): TGTGCCAGCAGCCAAGGGGAGGACGGGGTAGCTTTCTTT. Its protein is CASSQGEDGVAFF. The full variable domain, its missing parts supplied by reference TRBV3-1 and TRBJ1-1, is DTAVSQTPKYLVTQMGNDKSIKCEQNLGHDTMYWYKQDSKKFLKIMFSYNNKELIINETVPNRFSPKSPDKAHLNLHINSLELGDSAVYFCASSQGEDGVAFFGQGTRLTVV.

This clonotype has just a few counts. J is TRBJ1-1 and V is TRBV20-1, with D possibly TRBD1 on 6 matching bases. V was shortened by 7 bases and J by 2 bases, with 14 bases between the two germline ends. The CDR3 sequence is 13 residues long. In germline, CDR1 is DFQATT, CDR2 SNEGSKA (reference sequence). The CDR3 loop is CSVKRGSNTEAFF. The CDR3 coding sequence is TGCAGTGTCAAGAGGGGGAGTAACACTGAAGCTTTCTTT.

This clonotype was found many times. The CDR3 nucleotides are TGCGCCAGCAGCCATACATGGGCCGGTTGGGAGCAGTACTTC. It encodes CASSHTWAGWEQYF. V usage is TRBV4-1 and J usage is TRBJ2-7, with D unresolved. The germline CDR1 and CDR2 sequences are MGHRA and YSYEKL. This CDR3 region has 14 residues. The germline V and J ends were trimmed by 3 bases and 7 bases, with 16 bases remaining between them.

This clonotype showed up many times. This rearrangement joins TRBV6-5 to TRBJ1-4; TRBD1 agrees at 7 bases. Germline assignment: CDR1 MNHEY and CDR2 SVGAGI. The J segment lost 8 bases and the V segment lost 4 bases, leaving 16 bases of the junction unmatched. The CDR3 extends over 17 amino acids. CDR3 protein: CASSFYLRDSSHEKLFF. CDR3 in DNA: TGTGCCAGCAGTTTCTATCTACGGGACAGCTCTCACGAAAAACTGTTTTTT.

This clonotype came up a few times. This chain uses TRBV5-1 with TRBJ2-6; D gene unclear. The germline V gene has CDR1 SGHRS and CDR2 YFSETQ. This CDR3 has 16 residues. Trimming stripped 0 bases from V and 0 bases from J, with 7 bases between. CDR3 amino acids: CASSLELGSGANVLTF. CDR3 bases: TGCGCCAGCAGCTTGGAACTCGGCTCTGGGGCCAACGTCCTGACTTTC.

This clonotype was recorded many times. The V call is TRBV7-2, the J call TRBJ2-1; D is uncertain. Trimming pared 2 bases from V and 10 bases from J, leaving 9 bases between. Germline loops: CDR1 SGHTA, CDR2 FQGNSA. The CDR3 length is 12 residues. The CDR3, as DNA: TGTGCCAGCAGCTTAATAGCCTGGGAGCAGTTCTTC. It yields the protein CASSLIAWEQFF.

This clonotype was detected a few times. The genes are TRBV5-1 and TRBJ1-1; TRBD1 matches at 7 bases. Germline CDR1 is SGHRS and CDR2 is YFSETQ. The CDR3 contains 15 residues. Trimming at V came to 5 bases and at J to 2 bases, leaving 9 bases not matched to a gene. The CDR3 nucleotides are TGCGCCAGCAGACTTTGGACAGGTAGTAACACTGAAGCTTTCTTT. As protein: CASRLWTGSNTEAFF. The full variable domain, completed using reference TRBV5-1 and TRBJ1-1, is KAGVTQTPRYLIKTRGQQVTLSCSPISGHRSVSWYQQTPGQGLQFLFEYFSETQRNKGNFPGRFSGRQFSNSRSEMNVSTLELGDSALYLCASRLWTGSNTEAFFGQGTRLTVV.

This chain uses TRBV7-2 with TRBJ2-1; D is undetermined. The germline V and J ends were trimmed by 8 bases and 8 bases, with 16 bases remaining between them. The CDR3 extends over 13 amino acids. Looked up from germline, CDR1 is SGHTA and CDR2 is FQGNSA. The CDR3, as DNA: TGTGCCAGCCGGGCCTACCCATTCGATGAGCAGTTCTTC. Its translation is CASRAYPFDEQFF.

The chain employs TRBV7-9 and TRBJ1-3; no firm D call. V lost 1 base and J 4 bases, leaving 11 bases between the germline ends. Germline CDR1 and CDR2: SEHNR and FQNEAQ (reference sequence). This CDR3 comprises 15 residues. The CDR3 loop reads CASSLVRGNGNTIYF. The CDR3 region has the DNA TGTGCCAGCAGCTTAGTTCGGGGAAACGGAAACACCATATATTTT.

V usage is TRBV29-1 and J usage is TRBJ2-1; TRBD2 aligns across 14 bases. Germline CDR1 and CDR2: SQVTM and ANQGSEA. J lost 8 bases, V lost 7 bases, and 7 bases had no gene match. There are 14 residues in the CDR3. The DNA for the CDR3 is TGCAGCGAGGAAGGACTAGCGGGGGGCCATGAGCAGTTCTTC. This gives the protein CSEEGLAGGHEQFF.

This clonotype was observed at least ten times. V and J are TRBV29-1 and TRBJ1-3, with TRBD1 as a possible D gene (5 bases). The CDR3 consists of 11 residues. Trimming left V 5 bases short and J 8 bases short, with 10 bases between. Per the germline V gene, CDR1 is SQVTM and CDR2 is ANQGSEA. The CDR3 loop is CSVMWGDTIYF. The CDR3 bases are TGCAGCGTTATGTGGGGGGACACCATATATTTT.

This clonotype was recorded at least ten times. The genes are TRBV7-2 and TRBJ2-7, with TRBD2 matching 9 bases. V gave up 2 bases and J gave up 1 base; unmatched junction bases: 6. The CDR3 is 16 amino acids. CDR1 SGHTA and CDR2 FQGNSA come from the germline V gene. CDR3 region: CASSLSSTSGSYEQYF. In DNA, the CDR3 is TGTGCCAGCAGCTTATCCTCGACTAGCGGATCCTACGAGCAGTACTTC.

This clonotype was observed a handful of times. The chain employs TRBV6-2 or TRBV6-3 and TRBJ2-7; 7 bases match TRBD1. Trimming removed 6 bases from V and 4 bases from J; junction bases left unmatched: 15. The CDR3 is made up of 16 amino acids. Germline assignment: CDR1 MNHEY and CDR2 SVGEGT. DNA for the CDR3: TGTGCCAGCAGACATCACCCGACAGGGAACTGGTACGAGCAGTACTTC. It yields the protein CASRHHPTGNWYEQYF.

This clonotype was counted at least ten times. The chain carries TRBV5-1 and TRBJ1-5, with D perhaps TRBD1 (5 bases). Between the trimmed V and J ends, which lost 2 bases and 5 bases, there was a span of 11 bases. The germline V gene encodes CDR1 SGHRS and CDR2 YFSETQ. The CDR3 is 14 amino acids. The CDR3 bases are TGCGCCAGCAGCTTCGTCGGAGGGGATCAGCCCCAGCATTTT. Protein sequence: CASSFVGGDQPQHF.

This clonotype was seen a handful of times. V is TRBV7-8 and J is TRBJ2-5; 13 bases match TRBD2. J was trimmed by 5 bases and V by 5 bases; bases with no gene match: 5. The CDR3 covers 15 residues. The germline CDR1 and CDR2 sequences are SGHVS and FQNEAQ. CDR3 amino acids: CASSQGLAGLETQYF. CDR3 coding DNA: TGTGCCAGCAGCCAGGGACTAGCGGGGCTGGAGACCCAGTACTTC.

This clonotype showed up many times. This sequence joins TRBV7-8 and TRBJ2-1, with 9 bases fitting TRBD2. The CDR3 has 15 residues. The V and J ends lost 5 bases and 3 bases, in that order; junction bases with no gene match: 5. From germline, CDR1 is SGHVS and CDR2 FQNEAQ. CDR3 nucleotide sequence: TGTGCCAGCAGCCCGTCAGCGGGAGGCTACAATGAGCAGTTCTTC. Its translation: CASSPSAGGYNEQFF.

Only a few counts were recorded for this clonotype. The CDR3 is CSASQTSRNEQFF. The CDR3 DNA reads as TGCAGTGCTAGCCAGACTAGCAGGAATGAGCAGTTCTTC. V is TRBV20-1 and J is TRBJ2-1; 7 nucleotides align to TRBD2. CDR3 size: 13 residues. CDR1 DFQATT and CDR2 SNEGSKA come from the germline V gene (reference sequence). J was trimmed by 7 bases and V by 3 bases; bases with no gene match: 6.

The J gene is TRBJ1-1, the V gene TRBV6-1; TRBD1 might be the D (6 bases). The CDR3 covers 15 residues. The ends were cut back, 10 bases at V and 1 base at J, with 19 bases in the middle. Germline V gene lookup returns CDR1 MNHNS and CDR2 SASEGT. The chain's CDR3 is CATQGGGARNTEAFF. For the CDR3, the DNA is TGTGCCACCCAAGGAGGGGGGGCGAGGAACACTGAAGCTTTCTTT.

This clonotype has a handful of counts. This chain uses TRBV7-6 with TRBJ2-2; perhaps TRBD2 as D (5 bases). The V and J ends lost 3 bases and 8 bases respectively, with 13 bases between them. Germline-derived CDR1 and CDR2 are SGHVS and FNYEAQ. The CDR3 sequence is 14 residues long. The CDR3 sequence: CASSFWLPGGELFF. CDR3 nucleotides: TGTGCCAGCAGCTTTTGGTTACCGGGGGGGGAGCTGTTTTTT.

This clonotype was counted at least ten times. This chain joins TRBV3-1 and TRBJ2-7, with D unclear. There are 13 residues in the CDR3. Deletions cut 0 bases from V and 6 bases from J, with 9 bases between. Germline values: CDR1 LGHDT, CDR2 YNNKEL (reference sequence). The CDR3 nucleotides are TGTGCCAGCAGCCAAGAAGTCCGGGCCGAGCAGTACTTC. It translates to CASSQEVRAEQYF.

V gene TRBV5-1 combines with J gene TRBJ1-5, with D perhaps matching TRBD1 (5 bases). Germline loops: CDR1 SGHRS, CDR2 YFSETQ. V lost 0 bases, J lost 5 bases, and 15 bases lay in between. The CDR3 covers 16 residues. The CDR3 sequence is CASSLDPQGPDQPQHF. Here the CDR3 DNA reads TGCGCCAGCAGCTTGGATCCGCAGGGTCCAGATCAGCCCCAGCATTTT.

The V and J genes are TRBV7-2 and TRBJ2-1, with 9 bases lining up with TRBD2. V shed 1 base, J shed 10 bases, and the junction held 5 bases outside the gene matches. CDR3 length equals 14 residues. Germline-derived CDR1 and CDR2 are SGHTA and FQGNSA. The CDR3, as DNA: TGTGCCAGCAGCTTAGGCGGGGGGGCCTTAGAGCAGTTCTTC. This gives the protein CASSLGGGALEQFF.